This T cell receptor beta chain came from a study of graft-versus-host responses after intestinal transplantation. On the study more broadly: Tacrolimus and steroids were given for around 3 years to all recipients after anti-thymocyte globulin induction. Points from the study as a whole: Ileal or blood samples showed some GvH clones first, and such clones were also found in recipient marrow. Individuals carrying graft-donor T cell macrochimerism showed high graft-versus-host to host-versus-graft clonal ratios in allografts. Early post-transplant HvG declines were associated with peak circulating GvH clone levels.

About this clone: Its target is not known.

Libraries were prepared by immunoSEQ multiplex PCR; TCRdb keeps only in-frame clonotypes and omits some of them. In the table there are about 39,000 clones, more than 90% of which are singletons. This sample comprised unstimulated CD8+ T cells sorted from spleen or lymph node cells, obtained before transplant. This TCR derives from a human donor who was the organ donor for an intestinal transplant.

The CDR3 protein is CASSDSQGYTGELFF. CDR3 coding DNA: TGTGCCAGCAGTGATAGTCAGGGTTATACCGGGGAGCTGTTTTTT. This chain connects TRBV25-1 to TRBJ2-2, with D possibly being TRBD1 (5 bases). This CDR3 is built from 15 residues. Trimming removed 3 bases at V and 5 bases at J, with 13 bases between. Germline V lookup: CDR1 MGHDK, CDR2 SYGVNS.